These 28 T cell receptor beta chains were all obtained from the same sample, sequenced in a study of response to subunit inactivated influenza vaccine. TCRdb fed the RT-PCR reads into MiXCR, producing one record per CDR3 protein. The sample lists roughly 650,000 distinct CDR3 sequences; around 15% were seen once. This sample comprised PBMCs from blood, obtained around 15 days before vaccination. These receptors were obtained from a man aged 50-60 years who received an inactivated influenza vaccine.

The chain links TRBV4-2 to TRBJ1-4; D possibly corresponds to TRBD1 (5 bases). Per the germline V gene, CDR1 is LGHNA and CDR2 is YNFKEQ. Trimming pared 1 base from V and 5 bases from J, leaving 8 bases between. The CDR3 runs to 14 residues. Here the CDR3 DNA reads TGTGCCAGCAGCCAAGGAACAGGAAATGAAAAACTGTTTTTT. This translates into CASSQGTGNEKLFF.

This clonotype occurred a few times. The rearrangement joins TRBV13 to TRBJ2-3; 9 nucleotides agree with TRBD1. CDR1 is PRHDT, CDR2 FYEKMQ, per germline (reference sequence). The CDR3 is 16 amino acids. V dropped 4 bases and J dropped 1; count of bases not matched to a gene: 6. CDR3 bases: TGTGCCAGCAGCTCAAACAGGGGGCGCGGCACAGATACGCAGTATTTT. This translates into CASSSNRGRGTDTQYF.

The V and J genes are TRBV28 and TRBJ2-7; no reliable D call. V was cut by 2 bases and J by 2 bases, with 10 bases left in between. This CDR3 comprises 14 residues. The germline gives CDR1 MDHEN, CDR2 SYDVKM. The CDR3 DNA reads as TGTGCCAGCAGTTTACGACTTCCTCCCTACGAGCAGTACTTC. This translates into CASSLRLPPYEQYF. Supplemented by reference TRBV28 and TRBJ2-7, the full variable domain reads DVKVTQSSRYLVKRTGEKVFLECVQDMDHENMFWYRQDPGLGLRLIYFSYDVKMKEKGDIPEGYSVSREKKERFSLILESASTNQTSMYLCASSLRLPPYEQYFGPGTRLTVT.

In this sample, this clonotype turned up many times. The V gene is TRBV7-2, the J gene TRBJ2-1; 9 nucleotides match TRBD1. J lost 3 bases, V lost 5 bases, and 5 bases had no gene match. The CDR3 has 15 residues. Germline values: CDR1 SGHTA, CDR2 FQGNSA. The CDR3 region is CASSLDRGVYNEQFF. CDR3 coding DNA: TGTGCCAGCAGCCTGGACAGGGGTGTCTACAATGAGCAGTTCTTC.

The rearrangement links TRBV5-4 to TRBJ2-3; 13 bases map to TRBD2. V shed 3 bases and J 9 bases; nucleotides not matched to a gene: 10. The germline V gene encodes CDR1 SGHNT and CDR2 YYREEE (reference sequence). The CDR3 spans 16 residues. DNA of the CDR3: TGTGCCAGCAGCTCCCGGACTAGCGGGGGAGGTCCGACGCAGTATTTT. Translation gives CASSSRTSGGGPTQYF.

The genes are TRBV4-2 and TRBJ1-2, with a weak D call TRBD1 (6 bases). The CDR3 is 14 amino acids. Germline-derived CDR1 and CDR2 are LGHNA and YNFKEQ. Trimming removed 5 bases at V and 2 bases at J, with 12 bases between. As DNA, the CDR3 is TGTGCCAGCAGCTGGGGAGGGGGGAACTATGGCTACACCTTC. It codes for CASSWGGGNYGYTF.

CDR3 sequence: CASGRAGYNEQFF. CDR3 DNA sequence: TGTGCTAGTGGCCGAGCGGGGTACAATGAGCAGTTCTTC. This chain joins TRBV12-5 and TRBJ2-1, with 7 bases fitting TRBD2. Germline CDR1 reads LGHNT; CDR2 reads FRNRAP. CDR3 length: 13 amino acids. The V gene end was trimmed by 6 bases and the J gene end by 4 bases; junction bases not matched to a gene: 3.

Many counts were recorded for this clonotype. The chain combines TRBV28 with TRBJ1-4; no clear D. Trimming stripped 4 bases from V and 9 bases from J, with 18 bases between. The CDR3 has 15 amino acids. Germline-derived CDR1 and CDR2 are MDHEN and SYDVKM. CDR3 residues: CASSSIGRSNQKLFF. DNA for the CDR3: TGTGCCAGCAGTTCCATCGGGCGTTCCAACCAAAAACTGTTTTTT.

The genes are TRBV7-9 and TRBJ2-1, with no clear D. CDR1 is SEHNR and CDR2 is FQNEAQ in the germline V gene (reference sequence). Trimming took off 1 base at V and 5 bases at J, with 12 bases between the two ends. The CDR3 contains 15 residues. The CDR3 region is CASSLVWQRDNEQFF. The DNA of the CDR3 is TGTGCCAGCAGCTTAGTCTGGCAGCGAGACAATGAGCAGTTCTTC. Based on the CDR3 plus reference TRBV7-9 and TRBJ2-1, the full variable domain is DTGVSQNPRHKITKRGQNVTFRCDPISEHNRLYWYRQTLGQGPEFLTYFQNEAQLEKSRLLSDRFSAERPKGSFSTLEIQRTEQGDSAMYLCASSLVWQRDNEQFFGPGTRLTVL.

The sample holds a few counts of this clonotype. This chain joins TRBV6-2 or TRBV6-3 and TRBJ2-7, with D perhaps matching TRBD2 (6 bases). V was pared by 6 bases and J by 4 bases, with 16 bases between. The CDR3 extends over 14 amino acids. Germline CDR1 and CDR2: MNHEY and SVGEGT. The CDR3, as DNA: TGTGCCAGCAGCCTAGGACCAGGGAGGTACGAGCAGTACTTC. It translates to CASSLGPGRYEQYF.

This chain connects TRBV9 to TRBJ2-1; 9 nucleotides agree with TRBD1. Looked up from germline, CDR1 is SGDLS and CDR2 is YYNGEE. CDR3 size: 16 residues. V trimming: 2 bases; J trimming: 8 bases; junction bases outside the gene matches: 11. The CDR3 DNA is TGTGCCAGCAGCGTGGCGGGACAGGGTGTGAGGCATGAGCAGTTCTTC. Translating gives CASSVAGQGVRHEQFF.

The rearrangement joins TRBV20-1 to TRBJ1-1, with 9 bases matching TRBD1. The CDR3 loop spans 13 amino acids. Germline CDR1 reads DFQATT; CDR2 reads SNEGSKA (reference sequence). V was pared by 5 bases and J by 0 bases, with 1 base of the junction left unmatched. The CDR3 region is CSADRGMNTEAFF. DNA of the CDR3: TGCAGTGCTGACAGGGGGATGAACACTGAAGCTTTCTTT.

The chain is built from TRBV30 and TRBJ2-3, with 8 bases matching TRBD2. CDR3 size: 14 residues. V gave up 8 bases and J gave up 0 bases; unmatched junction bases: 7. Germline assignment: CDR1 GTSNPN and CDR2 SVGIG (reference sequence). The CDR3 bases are TGTGCCAGTAGCGGGGACCCGAGCACAGATACGCAGTATTTT. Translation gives CASSGDPSTDTQYF.

CDR3 region: CASSWSPGTGGNEQFF. In DNA, the CDR3 is TGTGCCAGCAGCTGGAGCCCCGGGACAGGGGGCAATGAGCAGTTCTTC. The chain joins TRBV7-9 to TRBJ2-1; 11 bases map to TRBD1. Germline assignment: CDR1 SEHNR and CDR2 FQNEAQ (reference sequence). Trimming took 4 bases from V and 6 from J; bases not matched to a gene: 8. The CDR3 is 16 amino acids.

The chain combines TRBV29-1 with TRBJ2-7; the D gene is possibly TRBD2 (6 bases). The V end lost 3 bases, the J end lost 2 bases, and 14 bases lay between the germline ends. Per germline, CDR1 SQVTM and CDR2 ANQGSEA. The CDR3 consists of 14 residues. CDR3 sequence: CSVDRAGPPYEQYF. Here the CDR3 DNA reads TGCAGCGTTGATAGGGCGGGACCTCCCTACGAGCAGTACTTC.

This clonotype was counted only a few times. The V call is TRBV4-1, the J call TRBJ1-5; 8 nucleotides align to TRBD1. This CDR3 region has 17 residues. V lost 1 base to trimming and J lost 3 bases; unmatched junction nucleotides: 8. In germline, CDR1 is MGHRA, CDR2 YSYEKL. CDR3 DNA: TGCGCCAGCAGCCAAGTTGTCGGGACAGGATACAATCAGCCCCAGCATTTT. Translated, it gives CASSQVVGTGYNQPQHF.

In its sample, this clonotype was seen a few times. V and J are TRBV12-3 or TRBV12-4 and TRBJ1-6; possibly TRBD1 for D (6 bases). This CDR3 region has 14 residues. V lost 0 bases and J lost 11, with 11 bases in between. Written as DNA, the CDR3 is TGTGCCAGCAGTTTAGCGGGGGGCTCGGCACCCCTCCACTTT. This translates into CASSLAGGSAPLHF.

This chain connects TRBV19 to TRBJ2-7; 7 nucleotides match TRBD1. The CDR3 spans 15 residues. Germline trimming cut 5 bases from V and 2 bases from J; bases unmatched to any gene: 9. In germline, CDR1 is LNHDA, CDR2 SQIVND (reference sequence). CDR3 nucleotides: TGTGCCAGTAGTGACCGGGTCCAGGGGGCCTACGAGCAGTACTTC. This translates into CASSDRVQGAYEQYF.

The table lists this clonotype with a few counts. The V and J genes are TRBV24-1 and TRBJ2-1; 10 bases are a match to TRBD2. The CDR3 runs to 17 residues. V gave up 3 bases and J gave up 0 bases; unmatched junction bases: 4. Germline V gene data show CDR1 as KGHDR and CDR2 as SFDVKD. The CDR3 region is CATSDVASGSSYNEQFF. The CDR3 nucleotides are TGTGCCACCAGTGATGTGGCTAGCGGGAGCTCCTACAATGAGCAGTTCTTC.

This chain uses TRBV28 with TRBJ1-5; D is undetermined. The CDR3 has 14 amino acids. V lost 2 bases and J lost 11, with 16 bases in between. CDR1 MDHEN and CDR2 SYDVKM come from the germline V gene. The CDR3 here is CASSLRVAFSAQHF. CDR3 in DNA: TGTGCCAGCAGTTTACGGGTGGCCTTTTCGGCCCAGCATTTT.

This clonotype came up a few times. The CDR3 DNA reads TGTGCCAGCAGTTACTTATGGGGTGGGGACCTCTATGGCTACACCTTC. Amino acid sequence: CASSYLWGGDLYGYTF. The chain uses TRBV6-5 and TRBJ1-2; possible D gene TRBD1, 5 bases. The V and J ends lost 1 base and 4 bases respectively, with 16 bases between them. CDR3 length equals 16 residues. CDR1 and CDR2 from the germline V gene are MNHEY and SVGAGI.

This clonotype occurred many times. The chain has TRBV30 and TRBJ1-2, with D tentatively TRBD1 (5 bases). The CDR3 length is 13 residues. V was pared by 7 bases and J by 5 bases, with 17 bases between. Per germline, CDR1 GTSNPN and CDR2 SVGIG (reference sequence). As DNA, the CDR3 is TGTGCCTTAAGTGAGGGGCCATGGTATGGCTACACCTTC. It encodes CALSEGPWYGYTF.

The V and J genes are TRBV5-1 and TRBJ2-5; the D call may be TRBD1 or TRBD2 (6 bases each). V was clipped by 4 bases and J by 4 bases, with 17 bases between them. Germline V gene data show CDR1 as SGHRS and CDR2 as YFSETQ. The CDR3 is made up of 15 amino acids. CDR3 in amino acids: CASSPTWGASETQYF. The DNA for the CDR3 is TGCGCCAGCAGCCCAACATGGGGGGCGTCAGAGACCCAGTACTTC.

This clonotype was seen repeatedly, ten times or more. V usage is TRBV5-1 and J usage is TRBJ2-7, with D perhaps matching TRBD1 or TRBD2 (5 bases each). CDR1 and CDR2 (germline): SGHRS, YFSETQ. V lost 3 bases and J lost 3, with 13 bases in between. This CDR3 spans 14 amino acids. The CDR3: CASSSNRDGYEQYF. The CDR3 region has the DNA TGCGCCAGCAGCTCAAACCGGGACGGCTACGAGCAGTACTTC.

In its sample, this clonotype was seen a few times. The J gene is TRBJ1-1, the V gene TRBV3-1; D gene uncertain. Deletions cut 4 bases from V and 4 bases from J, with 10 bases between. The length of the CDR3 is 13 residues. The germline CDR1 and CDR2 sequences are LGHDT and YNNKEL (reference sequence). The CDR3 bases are TGTGCCAGCAGCCTCGGGCGGGTCACTGAAGCTTTCTTT. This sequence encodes CASSLGRVTEAFF. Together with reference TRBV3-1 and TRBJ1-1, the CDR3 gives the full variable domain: DTAVSQTPKYLVTQMGNDKSIKCEQNLGHDTMYWYKQDSKKFLKIMFSYNNKELIINETVPNRFSPKSPDKAHLNLHINSLELGDSAVYFCASSLGRVTEAFFGQGTRLTVV.

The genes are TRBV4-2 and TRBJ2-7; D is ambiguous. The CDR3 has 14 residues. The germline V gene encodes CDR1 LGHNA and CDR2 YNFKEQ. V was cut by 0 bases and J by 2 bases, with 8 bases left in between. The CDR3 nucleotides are TGTGCCAGCAGCCAAGATGGGAATCCCTACGAGCAGTACTTC. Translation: CASSQDGNPYEQYF.

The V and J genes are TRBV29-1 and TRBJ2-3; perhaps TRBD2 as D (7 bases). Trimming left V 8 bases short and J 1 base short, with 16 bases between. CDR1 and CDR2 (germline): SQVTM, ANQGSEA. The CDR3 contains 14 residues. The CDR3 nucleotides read TGCAGCTTGGGGGGGGCAGGGGGCACAGATACGCAGTATTTT. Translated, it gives CSLGGAGGTDTQYF.

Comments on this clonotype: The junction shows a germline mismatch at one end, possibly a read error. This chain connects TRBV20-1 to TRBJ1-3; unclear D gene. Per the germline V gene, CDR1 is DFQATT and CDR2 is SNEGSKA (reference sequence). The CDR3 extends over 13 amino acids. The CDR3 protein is CSAGRHSGTTIYF. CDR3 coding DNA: TGCAGTGCTGGACGGCACTCTGGAACCACCATATATTTT.